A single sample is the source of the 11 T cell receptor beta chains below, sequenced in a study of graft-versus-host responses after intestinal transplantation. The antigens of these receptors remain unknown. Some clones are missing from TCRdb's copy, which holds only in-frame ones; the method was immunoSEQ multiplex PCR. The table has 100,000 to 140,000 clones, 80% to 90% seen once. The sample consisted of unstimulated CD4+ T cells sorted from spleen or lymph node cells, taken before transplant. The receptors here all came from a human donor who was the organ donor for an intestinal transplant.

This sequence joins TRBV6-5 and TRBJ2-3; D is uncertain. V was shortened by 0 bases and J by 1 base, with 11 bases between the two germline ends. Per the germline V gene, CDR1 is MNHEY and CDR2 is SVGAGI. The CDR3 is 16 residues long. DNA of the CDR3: TGTGCCAGCAGTTACTCTATACGGACCCGCACAGATACGCAGTATTTT. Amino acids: CASSYSIRTRTDTQYF.

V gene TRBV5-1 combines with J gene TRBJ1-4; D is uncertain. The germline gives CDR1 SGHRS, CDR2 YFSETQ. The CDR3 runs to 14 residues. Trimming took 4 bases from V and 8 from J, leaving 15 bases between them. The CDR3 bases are TGCGCCAGCAGCCCAACGGCCCCGGGAGAAAAACTGTTTTTT. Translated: CASSPTAPGEKLFF.

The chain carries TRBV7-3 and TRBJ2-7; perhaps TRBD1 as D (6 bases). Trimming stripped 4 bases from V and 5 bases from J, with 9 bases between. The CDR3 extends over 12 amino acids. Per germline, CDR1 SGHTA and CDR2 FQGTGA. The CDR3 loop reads CASSSGGDEQYF. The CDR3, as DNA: TGTGCCAGCAGCTCTGGGGGCGACGAGCAGTACTTC. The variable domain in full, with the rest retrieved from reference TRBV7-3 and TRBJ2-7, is GAGVSQTPSNKVTEKGKYVELRCDPISGHTALYWYRQSLGQGPEFLIYFQGTGAADDSGLPNDRFFAVRPEGSVSTLKIQRTERGDSAVYLCASSSGGDEQYFGPGTRLTVT.

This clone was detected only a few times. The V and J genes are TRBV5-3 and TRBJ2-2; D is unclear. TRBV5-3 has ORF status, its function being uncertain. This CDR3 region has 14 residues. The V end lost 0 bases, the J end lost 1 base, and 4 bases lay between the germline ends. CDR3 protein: CARSLGQNTGELFF. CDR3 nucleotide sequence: TGTGCCAGAAGCTTGGGACAGAACACCGGGGAGCTGTTTTTT.

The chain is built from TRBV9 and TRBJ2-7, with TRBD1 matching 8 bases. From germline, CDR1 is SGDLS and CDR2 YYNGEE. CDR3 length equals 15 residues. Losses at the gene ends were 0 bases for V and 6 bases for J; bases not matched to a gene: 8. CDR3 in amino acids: CASSVGGTGVAEQYF. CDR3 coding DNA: TGTGCCAGCAGCGTAGGAGGGACAGGTGTCGCCGAGCAGTACTTC.

CDR3 loop: CASSHGQSTDTQYF. As DNA, the CDR3 is TGTGCCAGCAGTCACGGCCAGAGCACAGATACGCAGTATTTT. The chain recombines TRBV2 with TRBJ2-3; D is ambiguous. Germline V CDR1 and CDR2: SNHLY, FYNNEI. V was shortened by 5 bases and J by 0 bases, with 9 bases between the two germline ends. This CDR3 spans 14 amino acids.

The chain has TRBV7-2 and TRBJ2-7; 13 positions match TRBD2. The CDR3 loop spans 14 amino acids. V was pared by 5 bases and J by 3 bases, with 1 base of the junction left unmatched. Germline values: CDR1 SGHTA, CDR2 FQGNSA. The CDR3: CASSRTSGSYEQYF. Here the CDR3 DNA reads TGTGCCAGCAGCCGGACTAGCGGGAGCTACGAGCAGTACTTC.

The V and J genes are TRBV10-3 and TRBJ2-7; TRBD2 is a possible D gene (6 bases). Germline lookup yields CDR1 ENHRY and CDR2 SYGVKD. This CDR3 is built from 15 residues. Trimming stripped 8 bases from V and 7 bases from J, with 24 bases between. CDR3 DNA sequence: TGTGCCATCGGGGCCGGGAGAGGGCTGGGCGGGGAGCAGTACTTC. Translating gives CAIGAGRGLGGEQYF.

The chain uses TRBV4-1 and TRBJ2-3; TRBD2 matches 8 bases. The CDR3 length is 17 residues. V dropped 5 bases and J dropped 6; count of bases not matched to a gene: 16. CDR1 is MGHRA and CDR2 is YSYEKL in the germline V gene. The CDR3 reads CASSYKPGLVLSDTQYF. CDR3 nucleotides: TGCGCCAGCAGCTACAAACCGGGACTAGTTTTATCGGATACGCAGTATTTT.

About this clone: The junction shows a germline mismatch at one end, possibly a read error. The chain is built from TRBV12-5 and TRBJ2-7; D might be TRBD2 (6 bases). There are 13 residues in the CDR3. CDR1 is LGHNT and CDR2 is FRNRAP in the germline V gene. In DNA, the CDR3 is TGTGCTAGTGGGTTGGGGGAGGCCTACGAGCAGTACTTC. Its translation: CASGLGEAYEQYF.

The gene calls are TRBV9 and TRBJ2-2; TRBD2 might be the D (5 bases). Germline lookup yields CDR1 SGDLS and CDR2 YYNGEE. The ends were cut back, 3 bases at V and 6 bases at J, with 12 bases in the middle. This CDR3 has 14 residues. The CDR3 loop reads CASSGLALSGELFF. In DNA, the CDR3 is TGTGCCAGCAGCGGGCTAGCCTTATCCGGGGAGCTGTTTTTT.